The sequence of this T cell receptor (beta chain) was determined in a study of T cells in Graves' hyperthyroidism and ophthalmopathy (dated by TCRdb to 2018 to 2020). A note on the overall study: To identify TCR V-J signatures that set the groups apart, the researchers used a discovery cohort of about a hundred patients, made up of about 44 with Graves' ophthalmopathy and some 56 with stable Graves' hyperthyroidism. Prospective prediction of ophthalmopathy was tested in an independent validation cohort of fewer than 20 hyperthyroidism patients and around 16 patients who later progressed to ophthalmopathy. The approximately 97 discovery patients were randomly divided into training and test sets at a 7:3 ratio. Thyroid tissue and blood T-cell repertoires from over 5 Graves' hyperthyroidism patients were also compared in the study. After sampling, hyperthyroidism patients received methimazole starting at 30 mg daily, and ophthalmopathy patients received high-dose intravenous methylprednisolone. The paper reports TCR Vbeta CDR3 sequencing of some 140 peripheral blood samples: 40 to 45 ophthalmopathy, 75 to 80 hyperthyroidism and around 17 progressor patients.

The paper's findings and limits, for the study overall: Most expanded thyroid clonotypes (frequency above 0.001) were also detected in blood, a finding suggesting that blood repertoires may reflect thyroid immune responses. No statistical method was used to set the sample size in advance, and investigators knew the group allocation. In cross-validation, a model built on a 13 V-J signature told ophthalmopathy apart from stable hyperthyroidism with over 85% sensitivity and around 84% specificity, and in testing the same model reached 80%/75%. In validation, the model predicted progression to ophthalmopathy with 65% to 71% sensitivity and 72.22% specificity, a median of 6.5 months before onset.

Amplification of TCR beta CDR3 regions was carried out from RNA transcripts. A first-round RT-PCR of the TCR CDR3 used the HTBI primer set with the Qiagen OneStep RT-PCR kit. The libraries were constructed in a second round of multiplex PCR and then size-selected and purified. The libraries were sequenced on an Illumina HiSeq2000 using paired-end 100 bp reads. The authors processed their data as follows. SOAPnuke was used to process the raw data, throwing out any read that contained adapters or uncalled bases, had a mean Phred below 15, or lacked an exact constant-primer or identifier match. High-quality paired reads were merged with COPE v1.2.5, and unique nucleotide sequences were defined as clonotypes. MiTCR v1.1 was used to align the clonotypes against IMGT TRBV, TRBD and TRBJ reference segments. The analysis included only V-J combinations with a frequency above 0.0001, which together covered around 99% of the repertoires. The TCS score was defined as F50 (clonal expansion) divided by E x V (chaos), with BLOSUM62-based TCRdist calculated between CDR3 peptides within each V-J. Welch's t-statistics and random forest reduced several hundred V-J features to roughly 13, which were used in a naive Bayes classifier (R e1071). TCRdb's own reprocessing of the public reads used fastp at Q25 and MiXCR and kept productive beta chains. CDR3 protein sequences are deduplicated, and each keeps its most common genes and DNA. The V and J calls shown here were made by TCRdb, not taken from the authors' results. Present in this sample are hundreds of thousands of distinct CDR3 sequences, 35% to 55% of which were seen just once. 8.2% of the sample comes from the top ten.

This clonotype was counted only a few times. There is no known antigen for this receptor. No qualities accompany the bases; no much larger clone lies one base away. The CDR3, cysteine through phenylalanine, is 15 amino acids long. Just CDR3 DNA is preserved here, 45 bases in frame from base 1. Trimming leaves V shorter by 3 bases and J shorter by 3 bases, with the junction holding 9 bases beyond the gene matches. CDR1 and CDR2, per the germline V gene (reference sequence), are DFQATT and SNEGSKA. Stable Graves' hyperthyroidism was defined as no progression to ophthalmopathy during 18 months of follow-up. Hyperthyroidism patients were newly diagnosed, had a disease duration of under 2 months, and were aged 18 to 65 years. Exclusion was applied to patients with uncontrolled infections, other autoimmune diseases, pregnancy or lactation. Diagnoses relied on clinical symptoms, serum thyroxine and TRAb, thyroid ultrasound and orbital computed tomography. Total RNA was extracted using Trizol reagent, and RNA quality was assessed on an Agilent 2100 Bioanalyzer.

The sequencing sample was made of peripheral blood or thyroid tissue (not recorded which). The chain employs TRBV20-1 and TRBJ1-2; 8 bases in the middle match TRBD1. The source is a woman aged 18-30 years with Graves' hyperthyroidism. Donor details come from another sample of the same person, matched by shared clones. The CDR3 in this case is CSARGDRGNDYGYTF. The DNA reads as follows: TGCAGTGCTAGGGGAGACAGGGGAAACGACTATGGCTACACCTTC.